This T cell receptor (beta chain) was identified during a study of T cells in Graves' hyperthyroidism and ophthalmopathy. This clonotype was observed at least ten times. The target antigen is unknown. TCR beta CDR3 region amplification was performed from RNA transcripts. Carried out on the TCR CDR3, a first-round RT-PCR used the HTBI primer set. TCRdb analysed the multiplex PCR reads with MiXCR anew, one entry per CDR3 protein. The sample shows around 690,000 distinct CDR3 sequences, around 15% of them seen only once. General observations from the study: Before onset, ophthalmopathy was predicted by the model a median 6.5 months earlier.

This sequence was found in a man in his fifties with Graves' hyperthyroidism. Material for sequencing was blood.

For the CDR3, the DNA is TGTGCCATCGGATCACTGTCAGGTCATGTAGATACGCAGTATTTT. It specifies CAIGSLSGHVDTQYF. The rearrangement joins TRBV10-3 to TRBJ2-3; no clear D gene. V lost 8 bases and J 5 bases, leaving 20 bases between the germline ends. The CDR3 is made up of 15 amino acids. Per germline, CDR1 ENHRY and CDR2 SYGVKD.